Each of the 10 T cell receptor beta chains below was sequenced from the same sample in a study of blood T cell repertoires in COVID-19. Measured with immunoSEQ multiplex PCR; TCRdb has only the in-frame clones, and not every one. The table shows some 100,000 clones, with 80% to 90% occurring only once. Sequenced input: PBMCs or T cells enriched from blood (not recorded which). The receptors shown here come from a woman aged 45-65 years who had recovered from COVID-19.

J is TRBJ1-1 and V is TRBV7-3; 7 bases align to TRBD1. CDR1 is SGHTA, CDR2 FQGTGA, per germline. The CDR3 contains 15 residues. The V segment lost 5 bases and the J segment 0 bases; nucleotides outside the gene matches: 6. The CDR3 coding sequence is TGTGCCAGCAGCCGACGGACAGGCGTGAACACTGAAGCTTTCTTT. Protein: CASSRRTGVNTEAFF. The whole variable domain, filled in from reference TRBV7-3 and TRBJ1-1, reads GAGVSQTPSNKVTEKGKYVELRCDPISGHTALYWYRQSLGQGPEFLIYFQGTGAADDSGLPNDRFFAVRPEGSVSTLKIQRTERGDSAVYLCASSRRTGVNTEAFFGQGTRLTVV.

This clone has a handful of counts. The CDR3 spells CASSFQGQTNEKLFF. The DNA for the CDR3 is TGCGCCAGCAGCTTTCAAGGACAGACTAATGAAAAACTGTTTTTT. The genes are TRBV5-1 and TRBJ1-4; a weak D match, TRBD1 (6 bases). V gave up 2 bases and J gave up 2 bases, with 10 bases separating them. The CDR3 runs 15 residues. The V gene's germline CDR1 is SGHRS and CDR2 YFSETQ.

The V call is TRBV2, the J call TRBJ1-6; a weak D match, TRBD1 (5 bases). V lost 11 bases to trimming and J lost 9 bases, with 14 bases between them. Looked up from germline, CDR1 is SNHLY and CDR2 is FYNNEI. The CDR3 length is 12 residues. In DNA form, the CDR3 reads TGTGCCCGGAGCGCGGGGGGTTCACCCCTCCACTTT. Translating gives CARSAGGSPLHF.

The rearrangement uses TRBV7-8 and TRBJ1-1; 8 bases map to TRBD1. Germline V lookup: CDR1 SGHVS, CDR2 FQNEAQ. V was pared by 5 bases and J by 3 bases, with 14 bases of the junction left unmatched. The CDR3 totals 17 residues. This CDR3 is CASSPGQGQWGDTEAFF. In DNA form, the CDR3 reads TGTGCCAGCAGCCCAGGACAGGGCCAGTGGGGGGACACTGAAGCTTTCTTT.

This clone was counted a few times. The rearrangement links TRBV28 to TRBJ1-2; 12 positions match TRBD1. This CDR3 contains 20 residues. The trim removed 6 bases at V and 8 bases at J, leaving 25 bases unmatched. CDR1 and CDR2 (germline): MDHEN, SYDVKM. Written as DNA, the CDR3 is TGTGCCAGCAGCCCGTTTCGCCGGGACAGGGGGCAAGAGAAGAGGGAGGGCTACACCTTC. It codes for CASSPFRRDRGQEKREGYTF.

This CDR3 reads CASSLAGTATEAFF. CDR3 DNA sequence: TGTGCCAGCAGCTTAGCGGGTACGGCCACTGAAGCTTTCTTT. The V gene is TRBV11-3, the J gene TRBJ1-1; D not certain. Trimming stripped 1 base from V and 4 bases from J, with 10 bases between. The CDR3 is 14 residues long. Germline CDR1 is SGHNT and CDR2 is YENEEA.

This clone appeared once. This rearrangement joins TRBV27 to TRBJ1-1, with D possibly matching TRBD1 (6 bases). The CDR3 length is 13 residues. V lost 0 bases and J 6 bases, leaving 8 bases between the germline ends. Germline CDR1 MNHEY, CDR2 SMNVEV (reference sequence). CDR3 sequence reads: CASSLSRQAEAFF. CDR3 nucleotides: TGTGCCAGCAGTTTATCGAGACAGGCTGAAGCTTTCTTT.

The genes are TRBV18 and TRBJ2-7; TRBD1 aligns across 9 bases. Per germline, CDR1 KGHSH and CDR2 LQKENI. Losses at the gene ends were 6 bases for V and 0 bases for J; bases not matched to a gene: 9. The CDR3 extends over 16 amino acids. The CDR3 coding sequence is TGTGCCAGCTCGCAACCCGGGACAGGGCTCTCCTACGAGCAGTACTTC. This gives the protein CASSQPGTGLSYEQYF.

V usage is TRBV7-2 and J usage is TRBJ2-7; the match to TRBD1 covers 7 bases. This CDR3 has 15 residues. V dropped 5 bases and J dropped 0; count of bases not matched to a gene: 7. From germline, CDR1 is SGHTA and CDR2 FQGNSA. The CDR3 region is CASSLGQTSSYEQYF. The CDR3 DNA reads TGTGCCAGCAGCCTGGGACAGACAAGCTCCTACGAGCAGTACTTC.

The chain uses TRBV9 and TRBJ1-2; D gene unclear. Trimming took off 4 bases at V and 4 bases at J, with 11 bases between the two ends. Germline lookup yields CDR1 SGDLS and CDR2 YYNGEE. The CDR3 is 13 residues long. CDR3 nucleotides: TGTGCCAGCAGCCCCGAGGGCAGCTATGGCTACACCTTC. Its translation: CASSPEGSYGYTF.